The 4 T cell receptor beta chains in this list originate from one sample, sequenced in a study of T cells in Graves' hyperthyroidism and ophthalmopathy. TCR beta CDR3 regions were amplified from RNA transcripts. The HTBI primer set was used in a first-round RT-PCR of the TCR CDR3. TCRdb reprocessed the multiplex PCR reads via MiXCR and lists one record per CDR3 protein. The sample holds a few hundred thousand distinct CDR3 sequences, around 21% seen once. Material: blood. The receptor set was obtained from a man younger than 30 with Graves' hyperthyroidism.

In DNA, the CDR3 is TGTGCCAGCATTGGAGGGACCGACACTGAAGCTTTCTTT. It encodes CASIGGTDTEAFF. The chain employs TRBV6-2 or TRBV6-3 and TRBJ1-1; TRBD1 might be the D (5 bases). The germline gives CDR1 MNHEY, CDR2 SVGEGT. The CDR3 loop spans 13 amino acids. V lost 7 bases, J lost 3 bases, and 12 bases lay in between.

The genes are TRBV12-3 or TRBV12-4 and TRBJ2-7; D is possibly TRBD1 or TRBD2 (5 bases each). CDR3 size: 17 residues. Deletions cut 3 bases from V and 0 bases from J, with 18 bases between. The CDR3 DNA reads TGTGCCAGCAGTTTTCTTCTCGGGACGGCCAGCTCCTACGAGCAGTACTTC. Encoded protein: CASSFLLGTASSYEQYF.

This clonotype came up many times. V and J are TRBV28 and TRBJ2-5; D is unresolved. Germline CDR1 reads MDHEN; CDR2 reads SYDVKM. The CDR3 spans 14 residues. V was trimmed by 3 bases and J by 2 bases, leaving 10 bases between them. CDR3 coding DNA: TGTGCCAGCAGTTTGATAGGGTTTCAAGAGACCCAGTACTTC. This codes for CASSLIGFQETQYF.

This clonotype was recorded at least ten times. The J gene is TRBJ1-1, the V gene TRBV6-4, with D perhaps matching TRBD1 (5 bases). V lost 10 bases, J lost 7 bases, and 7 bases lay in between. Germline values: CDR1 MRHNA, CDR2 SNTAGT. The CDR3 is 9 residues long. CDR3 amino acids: CATDSEAFF. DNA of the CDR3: TGTGCCACTGACAGTGAAGCTTTCTTT.